The clone carrying this TCR beta chain was observed many times. Its antigen is not known. This CDR3 has 13 amino acids. CDR1 is SQVTM and CDR2 is ANQGSEA in the germline V gene. J gave up 0 bases and V 6 bases, and 5 bases lay outside the gene matches. Each CDR3 protein is one row after TCRdb ran MiXCR on the 5' RACE reads. The sample includes some 39,000 distinct CDR3 sequences, roughly an eighth of them seen just once. This entry comes from a study of CD8 T cells in ankylosing spondylitis. Broader study findings: Certain motif variants had earlier been reported in reactive arthritis synovial fluid and blood. What seemed typical of ankylosing spondylitis blood was a TCR beta motif built from about eight highly homologous variants. Reports say disease-linked clones showed up significantly more in matched ankylosing spondylitis synovial fluid.

This sequence joins TRBV29-1 and TRBJ2-7; 7 bases are a match to TRBD1. The specimen sequenced was synovial fluid, either unsorted or a sorted T cell fraction (not recorded which). The sequence was collected from a male donor with ankylosing spondylitis. CDR3 DNA sequence: TGCAGCGTCGTGACAGGGTTCTCCTACGAGCAGTACTTC. Its protein is CSVVTGFSYEQYF.